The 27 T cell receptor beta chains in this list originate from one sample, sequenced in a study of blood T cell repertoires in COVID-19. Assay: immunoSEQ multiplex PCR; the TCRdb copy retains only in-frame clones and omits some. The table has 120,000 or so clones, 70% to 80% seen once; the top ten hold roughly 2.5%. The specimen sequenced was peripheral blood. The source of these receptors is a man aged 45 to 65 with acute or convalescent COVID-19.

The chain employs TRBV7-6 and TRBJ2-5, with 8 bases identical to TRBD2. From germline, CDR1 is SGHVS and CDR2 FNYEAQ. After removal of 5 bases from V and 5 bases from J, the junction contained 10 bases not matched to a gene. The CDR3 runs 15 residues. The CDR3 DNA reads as TGTGCCAGCAGCCCCTCGGGAGGGGATGAGGAGACCCAGTACTTC. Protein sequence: CASSPSGGDEETQYF.

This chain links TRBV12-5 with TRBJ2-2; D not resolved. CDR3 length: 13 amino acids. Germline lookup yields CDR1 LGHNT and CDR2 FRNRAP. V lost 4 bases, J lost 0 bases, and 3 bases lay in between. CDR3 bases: TGTGCTAGTGGTTCCTCGAACACCGGGGAGCTGTTTTTT. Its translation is CASGSSNTGELFF.

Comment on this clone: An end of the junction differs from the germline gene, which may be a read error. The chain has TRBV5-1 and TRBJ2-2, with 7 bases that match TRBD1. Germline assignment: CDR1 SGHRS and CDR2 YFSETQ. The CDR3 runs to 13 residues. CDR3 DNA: TGCGCCAGCACCTTGGGACAGACCGGGGAGCTGTTTTTT. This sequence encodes CASTLGQTGELFF.

The CDR3 DNA reads as TGCGCCAGCAGCCCAGAGACAGGAATGAACACTGAAGCTTTCTTT. Protein sequence: CASSPETGMNTEAFF. The rearrangement uses TRBV4-1 and TRBJ1-1, with D possibly being TRBD1 (6 bases). Trimming shortened V by 4 bases and J by 0 bases, and 12 bases separated the two germline ends. Germline loops: CDR1 MGHRA, CDR2 YSYEKL. The CDR3 length is 15 residues.

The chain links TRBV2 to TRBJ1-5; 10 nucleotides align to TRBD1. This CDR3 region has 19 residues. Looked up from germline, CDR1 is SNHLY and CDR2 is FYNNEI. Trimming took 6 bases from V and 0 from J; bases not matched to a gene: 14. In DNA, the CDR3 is TGTGCCAGCAGGACCGGGACAGGGGACTCCCTGTATAGCAATCAGCCCCAGCATTTT. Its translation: CASRTGTGDSLYSNQPQHF.

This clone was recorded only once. The CDR3 reads CASSPRTGVGETQYF. In DNA form, the CDR3 reads TGCGCCAGCAGTCCGAGGACAGGGGTTGGAGAGACCCAGTACTTC. This rearrangement joins TRBV10-1 to TRBJ2-5; TRBD1 aligns across 9 bases. The CDR3 is 15 amino acids. J lost 4 bases, V lost 5 bases, and 8 bases had no gene match. Looked up from germline, CDR1 is WNHNN and CDR2 is SYGVQD (reference sequence).

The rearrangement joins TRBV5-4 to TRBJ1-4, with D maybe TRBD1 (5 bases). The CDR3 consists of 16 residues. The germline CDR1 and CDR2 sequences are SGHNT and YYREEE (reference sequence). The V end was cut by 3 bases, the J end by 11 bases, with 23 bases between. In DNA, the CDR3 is TGTGCCAGCAGCTGGGGACCGGGAGACGTTAGCGGGAAACTGTTTTTT. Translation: CASSWGPGDVSGKLFF.

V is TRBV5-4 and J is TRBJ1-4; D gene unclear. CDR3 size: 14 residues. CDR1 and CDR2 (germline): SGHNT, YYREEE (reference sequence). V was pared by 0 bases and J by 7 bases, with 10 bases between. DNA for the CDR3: TGTGCCAGCAGCTTGGGCGCGGGCGGTGAAAAACTGTTTTTT. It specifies CASSLGAGGEKLFF.

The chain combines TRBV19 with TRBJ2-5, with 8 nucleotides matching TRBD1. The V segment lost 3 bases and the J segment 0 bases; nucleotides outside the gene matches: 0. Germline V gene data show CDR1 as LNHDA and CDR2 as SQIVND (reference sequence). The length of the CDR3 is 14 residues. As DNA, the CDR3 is TGTGCCAGTAGTATGGACAGGGACCAAGAGACCCAGTACTTC. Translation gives CASSMDRDQETQYF. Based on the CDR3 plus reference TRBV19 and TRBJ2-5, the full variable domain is DGGITQSPKYLFRKEGQNVTLSCEQNLNHDAMYWYRQDPGQGLRLIYYSQIVNDFQKGDIAEGYSVSREKKESFPLTVTSAQKNPTAFYLCASSMDRDQETQYFGPGTRLLVL.

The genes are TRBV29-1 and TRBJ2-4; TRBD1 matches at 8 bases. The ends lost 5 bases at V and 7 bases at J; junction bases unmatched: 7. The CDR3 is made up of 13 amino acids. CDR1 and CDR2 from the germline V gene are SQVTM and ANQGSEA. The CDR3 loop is CSVSGGADNIQYF. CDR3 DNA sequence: TGCAGCGTTTCAGGGGGCGCCGACAACATTCAGTACTTC. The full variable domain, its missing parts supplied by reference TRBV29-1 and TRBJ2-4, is SAVISQKPSRDICQRGTSLTIQCQVDSQVTMMFWYRQQPGQSLTLIATANQGSEATYESGFVIDKFPISRPNLTFSTLTVSNMSPEDSSIYLCSVSGGADNIQYFGAGTRLSVL.

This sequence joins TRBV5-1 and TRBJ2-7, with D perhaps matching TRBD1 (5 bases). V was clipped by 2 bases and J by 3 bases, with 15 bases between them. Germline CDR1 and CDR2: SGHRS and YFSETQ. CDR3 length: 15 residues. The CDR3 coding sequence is TGCGCCAGCAGCTTCATCACTGGGGCGAACTACGAGCAGTACTTC. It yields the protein CASSFITGANYEQYF.

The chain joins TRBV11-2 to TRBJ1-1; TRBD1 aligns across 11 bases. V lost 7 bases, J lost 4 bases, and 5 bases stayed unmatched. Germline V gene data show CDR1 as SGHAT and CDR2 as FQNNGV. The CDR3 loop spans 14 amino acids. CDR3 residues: CASNPGTGGTEAFF. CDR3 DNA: TGTGCCAGCAACCCCGGGACAGGGGGCACTGAAGCTTTCTTT.

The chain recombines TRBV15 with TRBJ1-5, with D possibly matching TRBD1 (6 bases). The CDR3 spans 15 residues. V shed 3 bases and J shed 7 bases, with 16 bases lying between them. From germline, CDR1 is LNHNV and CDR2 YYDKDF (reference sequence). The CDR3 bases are TGTGCCACCAGCAGTTATGCCGGCGGGGGCCAGCCCCAGCATTTT. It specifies CATSSYAGGGQPQHF.

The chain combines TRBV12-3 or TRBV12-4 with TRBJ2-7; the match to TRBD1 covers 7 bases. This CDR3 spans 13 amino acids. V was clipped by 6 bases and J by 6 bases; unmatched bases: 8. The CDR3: CASRGQSLGEQYF. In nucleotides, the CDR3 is TGTGCCAGCAGGGGACAGTCTCTCGGCGAGCAGTACTTC.

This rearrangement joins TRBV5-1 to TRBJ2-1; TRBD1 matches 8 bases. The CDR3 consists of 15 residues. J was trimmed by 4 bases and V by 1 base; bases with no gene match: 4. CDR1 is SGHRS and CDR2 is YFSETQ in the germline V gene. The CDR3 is CASSLLGQAYNEQFF. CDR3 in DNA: TGCGCCAGCAGCTTGTTGGGACAGGCTTACAATGAGCAGTTCTTC.

The CDR3 DNA reads as TGTGCCAGCAAACCCGGGACAGCCGTTTCCTACGAGCAGTACTTC. It codes for CASKPGTAVSYEQYF. V usage is TRBV2 and J usage is TRBJ2-7; 7 nucleotides align to TRBD1. The J segment lost 1 base and the V segment lost 7 bases, leaving 10 bases of the junction unmatched. The CDR3 covers 15 residues. The germline gives CDR1 SNHLY, CDR2 FYNNEI.

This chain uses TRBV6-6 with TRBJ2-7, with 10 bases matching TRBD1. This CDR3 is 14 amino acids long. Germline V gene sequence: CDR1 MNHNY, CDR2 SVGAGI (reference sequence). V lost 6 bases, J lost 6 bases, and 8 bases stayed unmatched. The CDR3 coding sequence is TGTGCCAGCAGCTACGATCGGGACAGGGGCGAGCAGTACTTC. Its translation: CASSYDRDRGEQYF.

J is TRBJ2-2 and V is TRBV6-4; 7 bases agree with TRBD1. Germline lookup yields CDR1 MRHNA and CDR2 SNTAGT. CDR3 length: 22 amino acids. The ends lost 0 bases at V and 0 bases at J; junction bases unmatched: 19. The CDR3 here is CASSDSRVRGQSFFSNTGELFF. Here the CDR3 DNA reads TGTGCCAGCAGTGACTCGAGGGTCCGGGGACAGAGTTTTTTTTCGAACACCGGGGAGCTGTTTTTT.

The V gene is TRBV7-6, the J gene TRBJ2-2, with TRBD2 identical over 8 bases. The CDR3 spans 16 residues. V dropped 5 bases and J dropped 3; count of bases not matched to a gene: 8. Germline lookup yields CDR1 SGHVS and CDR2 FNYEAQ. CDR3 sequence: CASSPGRGGHTGELFF. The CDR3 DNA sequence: TGTGCCAGCAGCCCGGGCCGGGGGGGCCACACCGGGGAGCTGTTTTTT.

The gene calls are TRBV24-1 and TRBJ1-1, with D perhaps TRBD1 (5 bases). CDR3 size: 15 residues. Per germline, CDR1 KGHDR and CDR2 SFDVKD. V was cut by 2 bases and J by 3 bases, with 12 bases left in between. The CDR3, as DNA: TGTGCCACCAGTGATTCTTACGGGGGGGACACTGAAGCTTTCTTT. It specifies CATSDSYGGDTEAFF.

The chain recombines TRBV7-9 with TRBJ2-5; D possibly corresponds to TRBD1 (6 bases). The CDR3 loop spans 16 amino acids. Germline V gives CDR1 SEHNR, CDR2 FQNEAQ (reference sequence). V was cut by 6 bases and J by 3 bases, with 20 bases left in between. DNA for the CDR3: TGTGCCAGCAGAGGCACCGGACAGTCTTTTGAAGAGACCCAGTACTTC. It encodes CASRGTGQSFEETQYF.

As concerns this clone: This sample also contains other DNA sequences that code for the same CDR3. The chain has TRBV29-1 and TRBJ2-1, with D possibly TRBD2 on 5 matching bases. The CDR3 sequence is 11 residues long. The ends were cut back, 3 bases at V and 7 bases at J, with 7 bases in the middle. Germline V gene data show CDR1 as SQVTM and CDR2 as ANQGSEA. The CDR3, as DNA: TGCAGCGTTGATCGAGGGAATGAGCAGTTCTTC. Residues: CSVDRGNEQFF.

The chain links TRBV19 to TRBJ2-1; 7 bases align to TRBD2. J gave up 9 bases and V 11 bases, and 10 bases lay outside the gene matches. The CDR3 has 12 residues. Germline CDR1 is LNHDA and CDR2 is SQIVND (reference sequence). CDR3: CASGGSLLEQFF. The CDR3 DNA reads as TGTGCCTCGGGCGGGAGTTTGCTTGAGCAGTTCTTC.

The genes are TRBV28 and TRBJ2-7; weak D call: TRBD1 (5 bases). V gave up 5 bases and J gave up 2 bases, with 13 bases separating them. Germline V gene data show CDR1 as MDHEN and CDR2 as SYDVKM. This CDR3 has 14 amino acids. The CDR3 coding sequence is TGTGCCAGCAGTCCCGGACATGCCCCCTACGAGCAGTACTTC. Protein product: CASSPGHAPYEQYF.

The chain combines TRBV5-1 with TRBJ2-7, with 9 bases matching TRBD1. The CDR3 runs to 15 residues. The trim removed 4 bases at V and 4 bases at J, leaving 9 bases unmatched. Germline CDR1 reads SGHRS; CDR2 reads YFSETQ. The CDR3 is CASSEAPGQGYEQYF. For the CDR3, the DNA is TGCGCCAGCAGCGAAGCCCCGGGACAGGGTTACGAGCAGTACTTC.

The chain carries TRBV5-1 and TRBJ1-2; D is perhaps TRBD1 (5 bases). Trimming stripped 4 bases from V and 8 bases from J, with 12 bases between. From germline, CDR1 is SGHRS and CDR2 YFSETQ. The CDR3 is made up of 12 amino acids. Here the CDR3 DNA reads TGCGCCAGCAGCCCTGACAGCCAGGGCTACACCTTC. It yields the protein CASSPDSQGYTF.

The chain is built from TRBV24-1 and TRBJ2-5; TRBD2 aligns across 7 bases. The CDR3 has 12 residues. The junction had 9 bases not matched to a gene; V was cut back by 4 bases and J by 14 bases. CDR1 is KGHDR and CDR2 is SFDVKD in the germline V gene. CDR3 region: CATSDGGTKEYF. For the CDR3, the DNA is TGTGCCACCAGTGACGGGGGGACTAAGGAATACTTC.